These T cell receptor beta chains were read from a single sample in a study of T cell repertoires in cytomegalovirus infection. Their target antigens are unknown. Each CDR3 protein gets one entry after TCRdb re-called the reads with MiXCR. Altogether about 890,000 distinct CDR3 sequences are present, approximately 31% being singletons, with the ten largest covering 11% to 15%. The sequences come from cultured CD8+ T cells from PBMCs, collected from culture after CMV antigen stimulation. These receptors were collected from a human donor in good health (CMV status not recorded). Some clones in this sample may be carry-over from other donors' samples. Each CDR3 is given with its conserved first and last residue. Each record gives: clone size, V gene, J gene, D gene, CDR3 DNA, CDR3 protein. A D gene is named only where the DNA matches it firmly. The size entry is marked missing in some rows and otherwise reads once, few, many or a size class.

clone size: NA
V gene: TRBV10-3
J gene: TRBJ2-3
D gene: NA
CDR3 DNA: TGTGCCATCACCTCCGCCCGTCCTAACACAGATACGCAGTATTTT
CDR3 protein: CAITSARPNTDTQYF

clone size: NA
V gene: TRBV7-9
J gene: TRBJ2-7
D gene: NA
CDR3 DNA: TGTGCCAGCAGTCCGGCGGGCCTCTCGGCCTACGAGCAGTACTTC
CDR3 protein: CASSPAGLSAYEQYF

clone size: NA
V gene: TRBV11-2
J gene: TRBJ2-7
D gene: TRBD1
CDR3 DNA: TGTGCCAGCAGCACCCGACAGGGAAACTACGAGCAGTACTTC
CDR3 protein: CASSTRQGNYEQYF

clone size: few
V gene: TRBV6-6
J gene: TRBJ1-6
D gene: NA
CDR3 DNA: TGTGCCAGCAGTTATACCTACGGGTCACCCCTCCACTTT
CDR3 protein: CASSYTYGSPLHF

clone size: NA
V gene: TRBV3-1
J gene: TRBJ1-5
D gene: NA
CDR3 DNA: TGTGCCAGCAGCCGTACCGATACTGAGCCCCAGCATTTT
CDR3 protein: CASSRTDTEPQHF

clone size: NA
V gene: TRBV5-1
J gene: TRBJ1-2
D gene: NA
CDR3 DNA: TGCGCCAGCAGCTTGGAATTTAACAGACCAAGTGATGGCTACACCTTC
CDR3 protein: CASSLEFNRPSDGYTF

clone size: NA
V gene: TRBV6-6
J gene: TRBJ2-1
D gene: TRBD2
CDR3 DNA: TGTGCCAGCACTTTACTAGCGGGGGGCCATCCCTACAATGAGCAGTTCTTC
CDR3 protein: CASTLLAGGHPYNEQFF

clone size: NA
V gene: TRBV7-4
J gene: TRBJ2-1
D gene: TRBD2
CDR3 DNA: TGTGCCAGCGGAACAAGACCCTGGTCAGCGGGGTCCTTAGACAATGAGCAGTTCTTC
CDR3 protein: CASGTRPWSAGSLDNEQFF

clone size: NA
V gene: TRBV5-1
J gene: TRBJ2-3
D gene: NA
CDR3 DNA: TGCGCCAGCAGCTTCCGCAAGCCCACAGATACGCAGTATTTT
CDR3 protein: CASSFRKPTDTQYF

clone size: many
V gene: TRBV7-2
J gene: TRBJ2-1
D gene: TRBD2
CDR3 DNA: TGTGCCAGCAGCTCCAGAGTCCCGGGACTAGCGGGGGGCGTAAGGAATGAGCAGTTCTTC
CDR3 protein: CASSSRVPGLAGGVRNEQFF

clone size: few
V gene: TRBV7-7
J gene: TRBJ2-1
D gene: NA
CDR3 DNA: TGTGCTAGCAGCCATGAACCGGGCAAAAATGAGCAGTTCTTC
CDR3 protein: CASSHEPGKNEQFF

clone size: NA
V gene: TRBV6-6
J gene: TRBJ2-2
D gene: TRBD2
CDR3 DNA: TGTGCCAGCAGTTACGGGGGACTAGCGGGGGCCACTTTCCCCGGGGAGCTGTTTTTT
CDR3 protein: CASSYGGLAGATFPGELFF

clone size: NA
V gene: TRBV20-1
J gene: TRBJ2-1
D gene: TRBD1
CDR3 DNA: TGCAGTGCTAGAGAACAGGGGGCTGGCGATGAGCAGTTCTTC
CDR3 protein: CSAREQGAGDEQFF

clone size: few
V gene: TRBV7-9
J gene: TRBJ2-1
D gene: NA
CDR3 DNA: TGTGCCAGCAGCCACCCTAGCGTTCATGAGCAGTTCTTC
CDR3 protein: CASSHPSVHEQFF

clone size: NA
V gene: TRBV27
J gene: TRBJ2-7
D gene: NA
CDR3 DNA: TGTGCCAGCAAAACAACAGGAGAGCAGTACTTC
CDR3 protein: CASKTTGEQYF

clone size: few
V gene: TRBV2
J gene: TRBJ2-5
D gene: NA
CDR3 DNA: TGTGCCAGCTTCCTTACTAACCAAGAGACCCAGTACTTC
CDR3 protein: CASFLTNQETQYF

clone size: few
V gene: TRBV12-3/TRBV12-4
J gene: TRBJ1-1
D gene: NA
CDR3 DNA: TGTGCCAGCAGCCCCGGGGGCAGCGCTGGTTTGATCGAAGCTTTCTTT
CDR3 protein: CASSPGGSAGLIEAFF

clone size: NA
V gene: TRBV2
J gene: TRBJ2-4
D gene: NA
CDR3 DNA: TGTGCCAGCAGCTTTAGTGGGGAAGCACTAGCCAAAAACATTCAGTACTTC
CDR3 protein: CASSFSGEALAKNIQYF

clone size: few
V gene: TRBV4-1
J gene: TRBJ2-1
D gene: TRBD2
CDR3 DNA: TGCGCCAGCAGCCAAGACGGGCTAGCGGGTGGCCAACATGAGCAGTTCTTC
CDR3 protein: CASSQDGLAGGQHEQFF

clone size: few
V gene: TRBV24-1
J gene: TRBJ2-5
D gene: NA
CDR3 DNA: TGTGCCACAACGTTGGACTACGCCCAAGAGACCCAGTACTTC
CDR3 protein: CATTLDYAQETQYF

clone size: few
V gene: TRBV25-1
J gene: TRBJ1-2
D gene: TRBD1
CDR3 DNA: TGTGCCAGCAGTGATCCCAAAGCCGGACAGGTCCTATCTAACTATGGCTACACCTTC
CDR3 protein: CASSDPKAGQVLSNYGYTF

clone size: few
V gene: TRBV29-1
J gene: TRBJ1-2
D gene: NA
CDR3 DNA: TGCAGCGTTGAGGGAAGTTACTATGGCTACACCTTC
CDR3 protein: CSVEGSYYGYTF

clone size: many
V gene: TRBV12-3/TRBV12-4
J gene: TRBJ1-2
D gene: TRBD1
CDR3 DNA: TGTGCCAGCAGTTTAGGTGGGACAGGTCGTGATGGCTACACCTTC
CDR3 protein: CASSLGGTGRDGYTF

clone size: NA
V gene: TRBV4-1
J gene: TRBJ2-1
D gene: TRBD1
CDR3 DNA: TGCGCCAGCAGCCAAGATGAAGGGACAGGGAGCGATGAGCAGTTCTTC
CDR3 protein: CASSQDEGTGSDEQFF

clone size: few
V gene: TRBV10-2
J gene: TRBJ2-7
D gene: NA
CDR3 DNA: TGCGCCAGCAGTGGCCTAGCCCAGATCGAGCAGTACTTC
CDR3 protein: CASSGLAQIEQYF

clone size: NA
V gene: TRBV6-1
J gene: TRBJ1-5
D gene: TRBD1
CDR3 DNA: TGTGCCAGCAGCGGCCCCGCGACAGGGTTTTTTATGCAGCCCCAGCATTTT
CDR3 protein: CASSGPATGFFMQPQHF

clone size: NA
V gene: TRBV12-5
J gene: TRBJ1-4
D gene: NA
CDR3 DNA: TGTGCTAGTGGTTTGCCCCCGGCCATTGAGGGGGGGGGAACTAATGAAAAACTGTTTTTT
CDR3 protein: CASGLPPAIEGGGTNEKLFF

clone size: many
V gene: TRBV7-8
J gene: TRBJ2-5
D gene: NA
CDR3 DNA: TGTGCCAGCAGCTTAATACAAGAGACCCAGTACTTC
CDR3 protein: CASSLIQETQYF

clone size: NA
V gene: TRBV7-9
J gene: TRBJ1-4
D gene: NA
CDR3 DNA: TGTGCCAGCAGCCCCGTGGCCAGCCGGGGTGAAAAACTGTTTTTT
CDR3 protein: CASSPVASRGEKLFF

clone size: NA
V gene: TRBV6-5
J gene: TRBJ2-1
D gene: NA
CDR3 DNA: TGTGCCAGCAGTTACTCGTTCACAGGGTCCAACAATGAGCAGTTCTTC
CDR3 protein: CASSYSFTGSNNEQFF

clone size: few
V gene: TRBV19
J gene: TRBJ1-1
D gene: NA
CDR3 DNA: TGTGCCAGTAGTATTAGTGGCGTCGAAGCTTTCTTT
CDR3 protein: CASSISGVEAFF

clone size: many
V gene: TRBV28
J gene: TRBJ2-6
D gene: NA
CDR3 DNA: TGTGCCAGCAGTTTACAAAACTCTGGGGCCAACGTCCTGACTTTC
CDR3 protein: CASSLQNSGANVLTF

clone size: few
V gene: TRBV15
J gene: TRBJ1-2
D gene: NA
CDR3 DNA: TGTGCCACCAGCAGAGATGGGGACGCCACTAACTATGGCTACACCTTC
CDR3 protein: CATSRDGDATNYGYTF

clone size: NA
V gene: TRBV28
J gene: TRBJ2-1
D gene: NA
CDR3 DNA: TGTGCCAGCAGTTTCCTCGGAAAGAGCGATGAGCAGTTCTTC
CDR3 protein: CASSFLGKSDEQFF

clone size: NA
V gene: TRBV15
J gene: TRBJ2-5
D gene: TRBD1
CDR3 DNA: TGTGCCACCAGCAGTGGGGACAGGAATCAAGAGACCCAGTACTTC
CDR3 protein: CATSSGDRNQETQYF

clone size: NA
V gene: TRBV2
J gene: TRBJ1-5
D gene: NA
CDR3 DNA: TGTGCCAGCATGGAGGGAGGGGGGGGTCAGCCCCAGCATTTT
CDR3 protein: CASMEGGGGQPQHF

clone size: many
V gene: TRBV7-9
J gene: TRBJ2-3
D gene: NA
CDR3 DNA: TGTGCCAGCAGCTTAACAGCAGGCGCCCACCCATCCAGCACAGATACGCAGTATTTT
CDR3 protein: CASSLTAGAHPSSTDTQYF

clone size: many
V gene: TRBV6-2/TRBV6-3
J gene: TRBJ2-1
D gene: TRBD2
CDR3 DNA: TGTGCCAGCAGTTACGGTCTAGCGGGGGCCTACAATGAGCAGTTCTTC
CDR3 protein: CASSYGLAGAYNEQFF

clone size: NA
V gene: TRBV5-1
J gene: TRBJ2-1
D gene: TRBD2
CDR3 DNA: TGCGCCAGCAGCATCGGACTAGCGGTGGTCACCTACAATGAGCAGTTCTTC
CDR3 protein: CASSIGLAVVTYNEQFF

clone size: NA
V gene: TRBV7-6
J gene: TRBJ1-3
D gene: NA
CDR3 DNA: TGTGCCAGCAGCCCCCGACTGAACTCTGGAAACACCATATATTTT
CDR3 protein: CASSPRLNSGNTIYF

clone size: few
V gene: TRBV4-2
J gene: TRBJ1-1
D gene: NA
CDR3 DNA: TGTGCCAGCAGCCAAGATCACATCAACACTGAAGCTTTCTTT
CDR3 protein: CASSQDHINTEAFF

clone size: few
V gene: TRBV4-3
J gene: TRBJ2-3
D gene: NA
CDR3 DNA: TGCGCCAGCAGCCAAGATGGTCGGTCAACTAGGACAGATACGCAGTATTTT
CDR3 protein: CASSQDGRSTRTDTQYF

clone size: NA
V gene: TRBV27
J gene: TRBJ1-1
D gene: TRBD1
CDR3 DNA: TGTGCCAGCAGTTCCTTGGACAGGGGGAGGGGAAACACTGAAGCTTTCTTT
CDR3 protein: CASSSLDRGRGNTEAFF

clone size: few
V gene: TRBV7-9
J gene: TRBJ1-2
D gene: TRBD1
CDR3 DNA: TGTGCCAGCAGCTCCCGGGACAGGGGGTATGGCCATTATGGCTACACCTTC
CDR3 protein: CASSSRDRGYGHYGYTF

clone size: NA
V gene: TRBV6-2/TRBV6-3
J gene: TRBJ1-1
D gene: TRBD1
CDR3 DNA: TGTGCCAGCGCAGGGACAGTGAACACTGAAGCTTTCTTT
CDR3 protein: CASAGTVNTEAFF

clone size: NA
V gene: TRBV7-6
J gene: TRBJ2-3
D gene: TRBD1
CDR3 DNA: TGTGCCAGCAGCCGCACAGGGGCCTCTAGAGATACGCAGTATTTT
CDR3 protein: CASSRTGASRDTQYF

clone size: few
V gene: TRBV2
J gene: TRBJ2-7
D gene: NA
CDR3 DNA: TGTGCCACTAACGATGGGATTGACAGGCCCCAATCCTACGAGCAGTACTTC
CDR3 protein: CATNDGIDRPQSYEQYF

clone size: many
V gene: TRBV7-8
J gene: TRBJ1-1
D gene: NA
CDR3 DNA: TGTGCCAGCAGCTTGATCGCGGGGGGCCGGGGTACTGAAGCTTTCTTT
CDR3 protein: CASSLIAGGRGTEAFF

clone size: many
V gene: TRBV7-8
J gene: TRBJ2-5
D gene: NA
CDR3 DNA: TGTGCCAGCAGCTCCAGTACAGGTGGGAAAGAAGAGACCCAGTACTTC
CDR3 protein: CASSSSTGGKEETQYF

clone size: NA
V gene: TRBV6-2/TRBV6-3
J gene: TRBJ2-1
D gene: NA
CDR3 DNA: TGTGCCAGCAGTTACCGGACCTCCTACAATGAGCAGTTCTTC
CDR3 protein: CASSYRTSYNEQFF

clone size: NA
V gene: TRBV27
J gene: TRBJ1-1
D gene: NA
CDR3 DNA: TGTGCCAGCAGGCCGAGATTGAACACTGAAGCTTTCTTT
CDR3 protein: CASRPRLNTEAFF